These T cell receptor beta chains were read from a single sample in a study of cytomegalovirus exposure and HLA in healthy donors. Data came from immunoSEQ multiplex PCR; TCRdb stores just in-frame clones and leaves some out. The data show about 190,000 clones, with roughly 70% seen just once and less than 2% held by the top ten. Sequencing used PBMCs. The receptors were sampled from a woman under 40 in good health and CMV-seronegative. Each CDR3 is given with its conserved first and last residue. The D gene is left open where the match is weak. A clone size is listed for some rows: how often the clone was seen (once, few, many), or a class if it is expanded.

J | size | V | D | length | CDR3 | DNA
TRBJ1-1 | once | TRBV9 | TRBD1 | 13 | CASSQTGRTEAFF | TGTGCCAGCAGCCAGACAGGGCGAACTGAAGCTTTCTTT
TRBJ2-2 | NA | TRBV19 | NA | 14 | CASSMSRNTGELFF | TGTGCCAGTAGTATGTCCAGGAACACCGGGGAGCTGTTTTTT
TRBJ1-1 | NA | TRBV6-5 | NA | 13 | CASRDGTTNEAFF | TGTGCCAGCAGAGACGGGACAACGAATGAAGCTTTCTTT
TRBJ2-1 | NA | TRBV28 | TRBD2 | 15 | CASRIAGAGYNEQFF | TGTGCCAGCAGAATAGCGGGAGCGGGTTACAATGAGCAGTTCTTC
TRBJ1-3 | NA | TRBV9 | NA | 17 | CASSAEPTAGPGNTIYF | TGTGCCAGCAGCGCAGAACCCACGGCAGGGCCCGGAAACACCATATATTTT
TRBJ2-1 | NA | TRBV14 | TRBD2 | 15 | CASSQGAGGPYEQFF | TGTGCCAGCAGCCAAGGAGCGGGAGGGCCCTATGAGCAGTTCTTC
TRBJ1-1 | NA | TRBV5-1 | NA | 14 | CASSFQGGNTEAFF | TGCGCCAGCAGCTTTCAGGGCGGAAACACTGAAGCTTTCTTT
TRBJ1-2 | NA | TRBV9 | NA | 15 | CASSVVGNSPYGYTF | TGTGCCAGCAGCGTAGTCGGTAACAGCCCCTATGGCTACACCTTC
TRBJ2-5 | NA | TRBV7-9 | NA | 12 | CASRTRGETQYF | TGTGCCAGCAGGACTCGGGGAGAGACCCAGTACTTC
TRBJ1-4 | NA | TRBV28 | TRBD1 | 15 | CASSSGGGQGTFFIF | TGTGCCAGCAGCAGTGGGGGAGGACAGGGAACGTTCTTTATTTTT
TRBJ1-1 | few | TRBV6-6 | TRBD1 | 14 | CASRSGQGNTEAFF | TGTGCCAGCAGGTCGGGACAGGGGAACACTGAAGCTTTCTTT
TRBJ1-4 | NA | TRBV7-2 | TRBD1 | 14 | CASSYRGRNEKLFF | TGTGCCAGCAGCTACAGGGGCCGCAATGAAAAACTGTTTTTT
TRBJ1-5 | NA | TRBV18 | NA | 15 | CASSPQRERDQPQHF | TGTGCCAGCTCTCCGCAGAGGGAGCGGGATCAGCCCCAGCATTTT
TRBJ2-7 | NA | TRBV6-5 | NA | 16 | CASSYLTHSRNYEQYF | TGTGCCAGCAGTTACCTGACTCATTCTCGGAACTACGAGCAGTACTTC
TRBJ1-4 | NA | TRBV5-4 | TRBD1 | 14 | CASSPGQNNEKLFF | TGTGCCAGCAGCCCGGGACAGAATAATGAAAAACTGTTTTTT
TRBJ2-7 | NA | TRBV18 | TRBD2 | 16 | CASSPHEGLAGYEQYF | TGTGCCAGCTCACCACATGAGGGACTAGCGGGTTACGAGCAGTACTTC
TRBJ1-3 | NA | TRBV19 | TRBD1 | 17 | CASCPGTGGFSGNTIYF | TGTGCCAGTTGCCCCGGGACAGGGGGATTCTCTGGAAACACCATATATTTT
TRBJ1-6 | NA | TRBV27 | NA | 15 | CASSLNQGADSPLHF | TGTGCCAGCAGTTTAAACCAAGGTGCGGATTCACCCCTCCACTTT
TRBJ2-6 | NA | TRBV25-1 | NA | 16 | CASSEPGTLGANVLTF | TGTGCCAGCAGTGAGCCTGGTACGCTAGGGGCCAACGTCCTGACTTTC
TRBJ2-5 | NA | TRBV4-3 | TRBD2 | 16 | CASSRGLAGNGETQYF | TGCGCCAGCAGCAGGGGACTAGCGGGTAACGGAGAGACCCAGTACTTC
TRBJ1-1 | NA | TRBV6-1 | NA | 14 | CASSEYLLNTEAFF | TGTGCCAGCAGTGAATATCTATTGAACACTGAAGCTTTCTTT
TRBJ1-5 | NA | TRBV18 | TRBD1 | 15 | CASSPGTGRNQPQHF | TGTGCCAGCTCACCCGGGACAGGGAGGAATCAGCCCCAGCATTTT
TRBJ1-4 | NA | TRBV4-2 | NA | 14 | CASSQDRVNEKLFF | TGTGCCAGCAGCCAAGATCGCGTTAATGAAAAACTGTTTTTT
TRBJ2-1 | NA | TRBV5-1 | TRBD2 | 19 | CASSLGAVTSGRSYNEQFF | TGCGCCAGCAGCTTGGGGGCCGTGACTAGCGGGAGGTCCTACAATGAGCAGTTCTTC
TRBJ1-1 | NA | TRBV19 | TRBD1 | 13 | CASSYRGVTEAFF | TGTGCCAGTAGTTACAGGGGGGTAACTGAAGCTTTCTTT
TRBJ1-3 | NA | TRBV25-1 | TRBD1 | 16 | CASSAQQGVSGNTIYF | TGTGCCAGCAGTGCTCAACAGGGGGTCTCTGGAAACACCATATATTTT
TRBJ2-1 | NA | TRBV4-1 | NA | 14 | CASSQDIRSDEQFF | TGCGCCAGCAGCCAAGACATCCGGTCCGATGAGCAGTTCTTC
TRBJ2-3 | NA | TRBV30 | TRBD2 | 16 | CAWSYIAGGGTDTQYF | TGTGCCTGGAGCTATATAGCGGGAGGTGGAACAGATACGCAGTATTTT
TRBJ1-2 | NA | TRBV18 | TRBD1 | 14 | CASSPNRGNYGYTF | TGTGCCAGCTCACCTAACAGGGGGAACTATGGCTACACCTTC
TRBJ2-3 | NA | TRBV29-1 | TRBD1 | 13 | CSVGQGVTDTQYF | TGCAGCGTTGGACAGGGGGTCACAGATACGCAGTATTTT
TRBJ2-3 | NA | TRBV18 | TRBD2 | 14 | CASSRAGVLDTQYF | TGTGCCAGCTCACGAGCGGGAGTGTTAGATACGCAGTATTTT
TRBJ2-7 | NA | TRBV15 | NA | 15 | CATSLDKGVAYEQYF | TGTGCCACCAGCCTCGACAAGGGGGTAGCGTACGAGCAGTACTTC
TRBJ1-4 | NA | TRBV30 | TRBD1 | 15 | CAWSFTGRGREKLFF | TGTGCCTGGAGTTTTACCGGCAGGGGGCGCGAAAAACTGTTTTTT
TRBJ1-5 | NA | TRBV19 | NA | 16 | CASSIGGSGGGQPQHF | TGTGCCAGTAGTATCGGGGGGTCGGGGGGCGGTCAGCCCCAGCATTTT
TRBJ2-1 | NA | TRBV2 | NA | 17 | CASSEGLTISPDNEQFF | TGTGCCAGCAGTGAAGGACTGACCATCTCCCCGGACAATGAGCAGTTCTTC
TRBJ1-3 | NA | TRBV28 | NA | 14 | CASRPRGSGNTIYF | TGTGCCAGCAGACCTCGGGGTTCTGGAAACACCATATATTTT
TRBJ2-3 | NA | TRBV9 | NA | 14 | CASSVDLYTDTQYF | TGTGCCAGCAGCGTAGACCTATACACAGATACGCAGTATTTT
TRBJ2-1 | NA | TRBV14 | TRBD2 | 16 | CASSQEASGIYNEQFF | TGTGCCAGCAGCCAAGAGGCTAGCGGGATCTACAATGAGCAGTTCTTC
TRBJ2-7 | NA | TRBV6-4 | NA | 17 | CASSDLSLEGPLYEQYF | TGTGCCAGCAGTGACTTGAGCTTGGAGGGGCCGTTGTACGAGCAGTACTTC
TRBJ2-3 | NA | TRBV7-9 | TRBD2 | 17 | CASSDSSRGGSTDTQYF | TGTGCCAGCAGCGACTCGAGTCGGGGGGGGAGCACAGATACGCAGTATTTT
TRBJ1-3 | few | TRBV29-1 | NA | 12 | CSAGNSGNTIYF | TGCAGCGCCGGTAACTCTGGAAACACCATATATTTT
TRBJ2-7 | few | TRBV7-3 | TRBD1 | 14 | CASSLIGTGSEQYF | TGTGCCAGCAGCTTAATTGGGACAGGGAGCGAGCAGTACTTC
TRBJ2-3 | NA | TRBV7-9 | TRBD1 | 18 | CASSPRLGQGAIADTQYF | TGTGCCAGCAGCCCTAGATTAGGACAGGGGGCGATAGCAGATACGCAGTATTTT
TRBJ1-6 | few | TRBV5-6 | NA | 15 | CASSSDSRPSSPLHF | TGTGCCAGCAGCTCGGACAGTCGGCCGAGTTCACCCCTCCACTTT
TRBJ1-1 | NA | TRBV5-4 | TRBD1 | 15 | CASSLEDRGNTEAFF | TGTGCCAGCAGCTTGGAAGACAGGGGAAACACTGAAGCTTTCTTT
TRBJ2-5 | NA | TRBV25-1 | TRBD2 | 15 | CASSAWASGRETQYF | TGTGCCAGCAGTGCTTGGGCTAGCGGTAGGGAGACCCAGTACTTC
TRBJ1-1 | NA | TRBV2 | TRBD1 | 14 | CASSVGQGGAEAFF | TGTGCCAGCAGTGTCGGCCAGGGGGGTGCTGAAGCTTTCTTT
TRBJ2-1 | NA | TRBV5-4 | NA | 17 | CASSHWGTLGSYNEQFF | TGTGCCAGCAGCCATTGGGGCACCTTAGGCTCCTACAATGAGCAGTTCTTC
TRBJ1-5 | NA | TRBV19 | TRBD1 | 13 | CASRMQGAQPQHF | TGTGCCAGTCGTATGCAGGGGGCTCAGCCCCAGCATTTT
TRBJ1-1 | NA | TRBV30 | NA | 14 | CAWSVGVQGTEAFF | TGTGCCTGGAGTGTTGGGGTTCAGGGCACTGAAGCTTTCTTT
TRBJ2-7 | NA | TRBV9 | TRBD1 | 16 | CASSVGTGGVSYEQYF | TGTGCCAGCAGCGTAGGAACAGGGGGCGTTTCCTACGAGCAGTACTTC
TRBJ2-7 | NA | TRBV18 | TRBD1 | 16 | CASSLSTGDPRYEQYF | TGTGCCAGCTCACTCTCGACAGGGGACCCTCGCTACGAGCAGTACTTC